Below, 25 T cell receptor beta chains from the same sample are listed, as sequenced in a study of OX40 agonist ivuxolimab in advanced cancers. Only in-frame clones appear in the TCRdb table, and some are missing; sequencing was by immunoSEQ multiplex PCR. The sample shows 7,000 to 7,500 clones, 65% to 90% of them seen only once. Specimen: CD4+ or CD8+ T cells sorted from blood, collected in a trial of the OX40 agonist ivuxolimab. The source of these receptors is an adult with an advanced solid tumor such as melanoma, head and neck, liver or kidney cancer.

The rearrangement links TRBV4-2 to TRBJ2-7; the match to TRBD1 covers 8 bases. There are 13 residues in the CDR3. From germline, CDR1 is LGHNA and CDR2 YNFKEQ. J was trimmed by 2 bases and V by 3 bases; bases with no gene match: 0. Here the CDR3 reads CASSQGQAYEQYF. DNA of the CDR3: TGTGCCAGCAGCCAGGGACAGGCCTACGAGCAGTACTTC.

The chain couples TRBV5-5 to TRBJ1-1, with no clear D. V was pared by 2 bases and J by 0 bases, with 8 bases between. CDR3 length: 14 amino acids. Germline assignment: CDR1 SGHKS and CDR2 YYEKEE (reference sequence). The CDR3 loop is CASSLEGLNTEAFF. CDR3 in DNA: TGTGCCAGCAGCTTAGAGGGTTTGAACACTGAAGCTTTCTTT.

The CDR3 sequence is CASRPFGQTNTEAFF. The CDR3 DNA follows: TGCGCCAGCAGGCCCTTTGGACAGACGAACACTGAAGCTTTCTTT. The genes are TRBV4-1 and TRBJ1-1; D may be TRBD1 (6 bases). Trimming stripped 6 bases from V and 1 base from J, with 15 bases between. The CDR3 loop spans 15 amino acids. Germline V gene lookup returns CDR1 MGHRA and CDR2 YSYEKL.

This chain joins TRBV5-1 and TRBJ2-7, with D perhaps TRBD1 (6 bases). This CDR3 is built from 17 residues. The V end was cut by 0 bases, the J end by 3 bases, with 19 bases between. Germline V gene lookup returns CDR1 SGHRS and CDR2 YFSETQ. CDR3: CASSLEWGHRTHYEQYF. CDR3 nucleotide sequence: TGCGCCAGCAGCTTGGAATGGGGACACCGGACCCACTACGAGCAGTACTTC. The variable domain in full, completed from reference TRBV5-1 and TRBJ2-7, reads KAGVTQTPRYLIKTRGQQVTLSCSPISGHRSVSWYQQTPGQGLQFLFEYFSETQRNKGNFPGRFSGRQFSNSRSEMNVSTLELGDSALYLCASSLEWGHRTHYEQYFGPGTRLTVT.

Of note for this clone: Sequence at one end of the junction differs from germline and may be a read error. The chain has TRBV11-2 and TRBJ1-2; D uncertain. The germline V gene has CDR1 SGHAT and CDR2 FQNNGV. The CDR3 has 11 amino acids. Here the CDR3 DNA reads TGTGCCAGCAGCTTAGTACTGGAGGTGGTCTTC. Encoded protein: CASSLVLEVVF.

This rearrangement joins TRBV5-3 to TRBJ1-2; 7 bases match TRBD1. Being an ORF, TRBV5-3 has a function that is uncertain. The V and J ends lost 6 bases and 8 bases, in that order; junction bases with no gene match: 4. This CDR3 has 11 residues. CDR3 in amino acids: CARTGTAGYTF. CDR3 DNA: TGTGCCAGAACAGGGACAGCGGGCTACACCTTC.

The chain uses TRBV6-5 and TRBJ1-1; maybe TRBD1 (6 bases). The CDR3 contains 13 residues. Trimming took off 6 bases at V and 1 base at J, with 9 bases between the two ends. CDR1 is MNHEY, CDR2 SVGAGI, per germline. CDR3 in DNA: TGTGCCAGCAGCAGGGGATCGAACACTGAAGCTTTCTTT. It specifies CASSRGSNTEAFF.

A single count supports this clone. This sequence joins TRBV30 and TRBJ2-3; D is possibly TRBD1 (5 bases). This CDR3 contains 13 residues. CDR1 and CDR2 (germline): GTSNPN, SVGIG (reference sequence). The germline V and J ends were trimmed by 5 bases and 7 bases, with 16 bases remaining between them. This chain's CDR3 is CAWAAGRLNTQYF. The CDR3 bases are TGTGCCTGGGCCGCAGGGCGGCTAAATACGCAGTATTTT.

The chain links TRBV7-9 to TRBJ2-1, with 8 bases fitting TRBD2. The CDR3 spans 15 residues. Germline V gives CDR1 SEHNR, CDR2 FQNEAQ (reference sequence). With V trimmed by 5 bases and J by 8 bases, 11 bases remained unmatched. The CDR3 sequence is CASSLGTSGRDEQFF. The CDR3 DNA is TGTGCCAGCAGCCTCGGGACTAGTGGACGTGATGAGCAGTTCTTC.

This clone is labeled as medium-sized. J is TRBJ2-3 and V is TRBV4-1; the D gene could be TRBD1 or TRBD2 (5 bases each). CDR3 length: 17 residues. Germline V gene data show CDR1 as MGHRA and CDR2 as YSYEKL. Deletions cut 3 bases from V and 0 bases from J, with 16 bases between. CDR3 bases: TGCGCCAGCAGCCAGGATGGGGCCGGGGTTAGCACAGATACGCAGTATTTT. It encodes CASSQDGAGVSTDTQYF.

The chain couples TRBV11-2 to TRBJ1-1; D unclear. There are 12 residues in the CDR3. Trimming left V 7 bases short and J 1 base short, with 7 bases between. Germline assignment: CDR1 SGHAT and CDR2 FQNNGV. CDR3 coding DNA: TGTGCCAGCATGTTGAAGAACACTGAAGCTTTCTTT. Its protein is CASMLKNTEAFF. The variable domain in full, with the rest retrieved from reference TRBV11-2 and TRBJ1-1, is EAGVAQSPRYKIIEKRQSVAFWCNPISGHATLYWYQQILGQGPKLLIQFQNNGVVDDSQLPKDRFSAERLKGVDSTLKIQPAKLEDSAVYLCASMLKNTEAFFGQGTRLTVV.

J is TRBJ1-2 and V is TRBV28; D possibly corresponds to TRBD1 (6 bases). Germline-derived CDR1 and CDR2 are MDHEN and SYDVKM. The CDR3 loop spans 12 amino acids. Here the CDR3 reads CAGNRESEGYTF. The CDR3 bases are TGTGCAGGAAACAGGGAAAGCGAAGGCTACACCTTC.

This clone was seen at least ten times. V and J are TRBV28 and TRBJ1-2; the D gene is possibly TRBD1 (5 bases). Trimming stripped 11 bases from V and 6 bases from J, with 13 bases between. Germline CDR1 and CDR2: MDHEN and SYDVKM. CDR3 length: 11 residues. DNA of the CDR3: TGTGCCCGGGACTGTCGACATGGCTACACCTTC. Protein product: CARDCRHGYTF.

The chain combines TRBV2 with TRBJ2-7, with 7 bases identical to TRBD1. Germline lookup yields CDR1 SNHLY and CDR2 FYNNEI. Trimming cost V 7 bases and J 1 base; bases outside gene matches: 7. The CDR3 totals 14 residues. CDR3 bases: TGTGCCAGCAACGACAGGGATTTTTCCTACGAGCAGTACTTC. This gives the protein CASNDRDFSYEQYF.

The chain combines TRBV27 with TRBJ2-3; 7 nucleotides match TRBD1. The CDR3 has 14 amino acids. Trimming at V came to 6 bases and at J to 5 bases, leaving 8 bases not matched to a gene. Per germline, CDR1 MNHEY and CDR2 SMNVEV (reference sequence). CDR3 protein: CASRATGTKDTQYF. CDR3 coding DNA: TGTGCCAGCAGAGCGACAGGGACGAAAGATACGCAGTATTTT.

This clone was recorded only once. This chain links TRBV4-1 with TRBJ2-1; 7 bases map to TRBD1. The CDR3 consists of 14 residues. J was trimmed by 10 bases and V by 0 bases; bases with no gene match: 6. Germline CDR1 is MGHRA and CDR2 is YSYEKL. CDR3 nucleotides: TGCGCCAGCAGCCAAGATTACAGGGGCGGCGAGCAGTTCTTC. It encodes CASSQDYRGGEQFF.

This clone appeared a single time. The J gene is TRBJ2-1, the V gene TRBV27, with 9 bases matching TRBD1. This CDR3 has 13 residues. In germline, CDR1 is MNHEY, CDR2 SMNVEV (reference sequence). Germline trimming cut 10 bases from V and 5 bases from J; bases unmatched to any gene: 6. The CDR3 DNA reads as TGTGCCATCGCGGGACAGGGACACAATGAGCAGTTCTTC. As protein: CAIAGQGHNEQFF.

The chain joins TRBV10-1 to TRBJ2-7, with 9 positions matching TRBD1. The length of the CDR3 is 14 residues. J gave up 4 bases and V 3 bases, and 4 bases lay outside the gene matches. Germline-derived CDR1 and CDR2 are WNHNN and SYGVQD (reference sequence). This CDR3 is CASSDGTGLYEQYF. Here the CDR3 DNA reads TGCGCCAGCAGTGACGGGACAGGGTTATACGAGCAGTACTTC.

Details on this clone: A far larger clone is one base from this, pointing to a likely read error. At the DNA level, this CDR3 is encoded by other sequences in the same sample as well. This chain links TRBV11-2 with TRBJ2-1; 12 bases align to TRBD2. The CDR3 is made up of 15 amino acids. From germline, CDR1 is SGHAT and CDR2 FQNNGV. Trimming took 4 bases from V and 5 from J; bases not matched to a gene: 3. The CDR3 loop reads CASSYLAGGNNEQFF. CDR3 coding DNA: TGTGCCAGCAGCTATCTAGCGGGGGGGAACAATGAGCAGTTCTTC.

The chain recombines TRBV4-1 with TRBJ2-2; 10 bases align to TRBD2. There are 17 residues in the CDR3. With V trimmed by 0 bases and J by 4 bases, 5 bases remained unmatched. Per the germline V gene, CDR1 is MGHRA and CDR2 is YSYEKL. The CDR3 loop is CASSQESSGGATGELFF. DNA of the CDR3: TGCGCCAGCAGCCAAGAGTCAAGCGGGGGGGCCACCGGGGAGCTGTTTTTT.

This clone has a single count. The chain uses TRBV19 and TRBJ2-7, with TRBD2 as a possible D gene (6 bases). Per the germline V gene, CDR1 is LNHDA and CDR2 is SQIVND (reference sequence). The CDR3 runs 13 residues. The germline V and J ends were trimmed by 5 bases and 3 bases, with 11 bases remaining between them. The CDR3 reads CASSPGTDYEQYF. The CDR3 region has the DNA TGTGCCAGTAGTCCAGGGACTGACTACGAGCAGTACTTC.

The gene calls are TRBV5-1 and TRBJ2-5; TRBD2 matches 12 bases. Germline CDR1 and CDR2: SGHRS and YFSETQ. After removal of 4 bases from V and 1 base from J, the junction contained 5 bases not matched to a gene. The CDR3 spans 16 residues. The CDR3, as DNA: TGCGCCAGCAGCATCACTAGCGGGGGGATCCAAGAGACCCAGTACTTC. Its translation: CASSITSGGIQETQYF.

This chain links TRBV4-2 with TRBJ2-5, with 12 bases aligning to TRBD2. The CDR3 totals 16 residues. Trimming took 4 bases from V and 0 from J; bases not matched to a gene: 3. The germline gives CDR1 LGHNA, CDR2 YNFKEQ. The CDR3 nucleotides read TGTGCCAGCAGCCCAGGGACTAGCGGGTACCAAGAGACCCAGTACTTC. This gives the protein CASSPGTSGYQETQYF.

The chain combines TRBV19 with TRBJ1-5; D is undetermined. The CDR3 contains 15 residues. The V gene's germline CDR1 is LNHDA and CDR2 SQIVND (reference sequence). Trimming took off 3 bases at V and 0 bases at J, with 9 bases between the two ends. The CDR3 coding sequence is TGTGCCAGTAGTATTGATTCAGATAGCAATCAGCCCCAGCATTTT. Translating gives CASSIDSDSNQPQHF.

This clone was recorded a few times. The rearrangement joins TRBV6-5 to TRBJ1-1; D is ambiguous. CDR1 is MNHEY, CDR2 SVGAGI, per germline. This CDR3 is built from 12 residues. V was trimmed by 6 bases and J by 5 bases, leaving 10 bases between them. DNA of the CDR3: TGTGCCAGCAGAGCAGGAAGGACTGAAGCTTTCTTT. Translating gives CASRAGRTEAFF.